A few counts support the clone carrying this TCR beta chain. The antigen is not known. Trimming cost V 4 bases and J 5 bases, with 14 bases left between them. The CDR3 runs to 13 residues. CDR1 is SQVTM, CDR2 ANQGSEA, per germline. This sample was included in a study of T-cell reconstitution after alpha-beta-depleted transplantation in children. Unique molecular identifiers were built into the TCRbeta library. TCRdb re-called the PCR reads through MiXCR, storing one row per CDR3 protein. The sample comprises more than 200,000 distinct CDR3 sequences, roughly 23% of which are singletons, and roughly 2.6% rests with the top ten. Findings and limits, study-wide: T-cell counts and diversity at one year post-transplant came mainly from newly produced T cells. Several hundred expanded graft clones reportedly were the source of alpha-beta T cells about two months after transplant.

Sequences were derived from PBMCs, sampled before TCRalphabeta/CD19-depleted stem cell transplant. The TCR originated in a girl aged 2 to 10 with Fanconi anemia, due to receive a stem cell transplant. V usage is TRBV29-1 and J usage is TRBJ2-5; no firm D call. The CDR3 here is CSVVVLGVETQYF. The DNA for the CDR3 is TGCAGCGTTGTAGTGTTGGGCGTGGAGACCCAGTACTTC.